This TCR beta chain emerged from a study of T cells in Graves' hyperthyroidism and ophthalmopathy. Whole-study findings and limits: In blood, most of the thyroid clonotypes expanded above 0.001 were also present. Ophthalmopathy cases were set apart from stable hyperthyroidism by a 13 V-J model. Ophthalmopathy prediction by the model preceded onset by a median about 6 months.

Criteria for exclusion of patients were uncontrolled infection, other autoimmune disease, pregnancy or lactation. This clonotype showed up many times. Its antigen is unidentified. Germline CDR1 ENHRY, CDR2 SYGVKD. Between the trimmed V and J ends, which lost 3 bases and 3 bases, there was a span of 10 bases. The CDR3 spans 14 residues. The investigators amplified TCR beta CDR3 regions from RNA transcripts. TCR CDR3 underwent first-round RT-PCR with the HTBI primer set. MiXCR, run by TCRdb on the multiplex PCR reads, gives a single entry per CDR3 protein. The sample has about 740,000 distinct CDR3 sequences, 11% to 15% seen once; the top ten hold roughly 10%.

V is TRBV10-3 and J is TRBJ2-3; perhaps TRBD1 as D (5 bases). This sequence originates from a woman aged 18-29 years with Graves' hyperthyroidism. The specimen was blood. CDR3 loop: CAISDDSLTDTQYF. CDR3 bases: TGTGCCATCAGTGATGACAGCCTAACAGATACGCAGTATTTT.